The 17 T cell receptor beta chains presented below share a single source sample, sequenced in a study of vaccination effects on CD4 cells after COVID-19. No cognate antigen is known for these TCRs. TCRdb's copy holds only in-frame clones and misses some; the assay was immunoSEQ multiplex PCR. The data hold roughly 46,000 clones, with under 85% observed a single time. Using viral peptide pools, the ViraFEST assay grew out antigen-specific CD4+ T cells prior to sequencing. With approximately 9 days of culture completed, CD4+ T cells were isolated. BNT162b2 vaccine or mRNA-1273 vaccine was given to participants in two doses. The sample was CD4+ T cells from PBMCs cultured with HCoV-OC43 spike peptides, taken after COVID-19 vaccination. Subset reported: HCoV-OC43 spike overlapping peptide pool stimulation. Receptor source: a human donor who received a COVID-19 vaccine.

The chain joins TRBV6-5 to TRBJ2-3; no clear D. Germline loops: CDR1 MNHEY, CDR2 SVGAGI. The CDR3 runs 11 residues. V was pared by 6 bases and J by 2 bases, with 3 bases between. CDR3: CASRITDTQYF. CDR3 nucleotide sequence: TGTGCCAGCAGGATCACAGATACGCAGTATTTT.

The chain recombines TRBV6-5 with TRBJ2-7; 8 positions agree with TRBD1. Trimming cost V 4 bases and J 4 bases; bases outside gene matches: 12. Germline lookup yields CDR1 MNHEY and CDR2 SVGAGI. The CDR3 runs 16 residues. DNA for the CDR3: TGTGCCAGCAGTTCCTACTCAGGGGGCAGTGGGTACGAGCAGTACTTC. It codes for CASSSYSGGSGYEQYF.

This chain links TRBV19 with TRBJ1-2; D not certain. From germline, CDR1 is LNHDA and CDR2 SQIVND (reference sequence). The V end was cut by 6 bases, the J end by 3 bases, with 5 bases between. This CDR3 region has 11 residues. CDR3 in amino acids: CASREYYGYTF. The CDR3 DNA reads as TGTGCCAGTAGAGAATACTATGGCTACACCTTC.

This clone was recorded only once. The chain employs TRBV2 and TRBJ2-7; D gene ambiguous. Trimming shortened V by 4 bases and J by 3 bases, and 7 bases separated the two germline ends. This CDR3 region has 12 residues. CDR1 and CDR2 from the germline V gene are SNHLY and FYNNEI. CDR3 DNA: TGTGCCAGCAGTGTTTCCAGCTACGAGCAGTACTTC. Protein sequence: CASSVSSYEQYF. Supplemented by reference TRBV2 and TRBJ2-7, the full variable domain reads EPEVTQTPSHQVTQMGQEVILRCVPISNHLYFYWYRQILGQKVEFLVSFYNNEISEKSEIFDDQFSVERPDGSNFTLKIRSTKLEDSAMYFCASSVSSYEQYFGPGTRLTVT.

This clone came up a few times. The rearrangement joins TRBV2 to TRBJ2-1, with 7 positions matching TRBD1. The CDR3 totals 16 residues. Germline assignment: CDR1 SNHLY and CDR2 FYNNEI. V was pared by 8 bases and J by 0 bases, with 10 bases of the junction left unmatched. The CDR3 is CASGDYRGTSYNEQFF. The DNA of the CDR3 is TGTGCCAGCGGCGACTACAGGGGTACCTCCTACAATGAGCAGTTCTTC.

The chain is built from TRBV7-8 and TRBJ2-2; D not resolved. This CDR3 region has 17 residues. Looked up from germline, CDR1 is SGHVS and CDR2 is FQNEAQ. The ends were cut back, 1 base at V and 0 bases at J, with 12 bases in the middle. The CDR3 DNA follows: TGTGCCAGCAGCTTAGGAAGTTTACAGTCGAACACCGGGGAGCTGTTTTTT. It encodes CASSLGSLQSNTGELFF.

The chain has TRBV21-1 and TRBJ2-7. TRBV21-1 is tagged as a pseudogene. The CDR3 sequence is 18 residues long. CDR3 sequence (DNA): TGTGCCAGCAGCAAATGGCCCGGCTCTGGGTGTAGGATCTACGAGCAGTACTTC. Its protein is CASSKWPGSGCRIYEQYF.

This clone showed up just once. Its ends do not fully match the called genes, so a read error is possible. The rearrangement uses TRBV11-3 and TRBJ1-1, with 10 bases fitting TRBD1. CDR1 SGHNT and CDR2 YENEEA come from the germline V gene. This CDR3 is built from 14 residues. CDR3 sequence reads: CAGSKGQGVTEAFF. The CDR3 DNA is TGTGCCGGCAGCAAAGGACAGGGGGTCACTGAAGCTTTCTTT.

The rearrangement uses TRBV11-2 and TRBJ1-6, with D tentatively TRBD1 (5 bases). The CDR3 length is 14 residues. Germline V lookup: CDR1 SGHAT, CDR2 FQNNGV. The V and J ends lost 5 bases and 10 bases respectively, with 15 bases between them. This chain's CDR3 is CASSVEWGRSPLHF. The CDR3 region has the DNA TGTGCCAGCAGCGTGGAGTGGGGCCGATCACCCCTCCACTTT.

The chain's CDR3 is CASSIEVAYEQYF. CDR3 DNA: TGTGCCAGTAGTATAGAAGTAGCCTACGAGCAGTACTTC. The chain carries TRBV19 and TRBJ2-7; D gene unclear. V lost 0 bases, J lost 2 bases, and 5 bases lay in between. CDR3 length equals 13 residues. Per germline, CDR1 LNHDA and CDR2 SQIVND (reference sequence).

This chain uses TRBV19 with TRBJ1-1; 9 bases are a match to TRBD1. The junction had 8 bases not matched to a gene; V was cut back by 6 bases and J by 3 bases. The CDR3 is 15 amino acids. The germline V gene has CDR1 LNHDA and CDR2 SQIVND (reference sequence). CDR3 region: CASRPWGQGDTEAFF. For the CDR3, the DNA is TGTGCCAGTAGACCTTGGGGACAGGGAGACACTGAAGCTTTCTTT.

This clone was recorded only once. The rearrangement joins TRBV29-1 to TRBJ1-1; tentative D call: TRBD1 (5 bases). Germline CDR1 is SQVTM and CDR2 is ANQGSEA. Trimming removed 1 base at V and 1 base at J, with 7 bases between. The CDR3 loop spans 13 amino acids. CDR3: CSVEGRANTEAFF. CDR3 nucleotide sequence: TGCAGCGTTGAAGGCAGGGCGAACACTGAAGCTTTCTTT.

This chain connects TRBV5-1 to TRBJ2-3; TRBD2 might be the D (5 bases). Germline V gene data show CDR1 as SGHRS and CDR2 as YFSETQ. Trimming shortened V by 4 bases and J by 2 bases, and 8 bases separated the two germline ends. The CDR3 length is 13 residues. The CDR3 spells CASSNRDTDTQYF. The CDR3 region has the DNA TGCGCCAGCAGCAACCGGGACACAGATACGCAGTATTTT. The whole variable domain, remainder taken from reference TRBV5-1 and TRBJ2-3, is KAGVTQTPRYLIKTRGQQVTLSCSPISGHRSVSWYQQTPGQGLQFLFEYFSETQRNKGNFPGRFSGRQFSNSRSEMNVSTLELGDSALYLCASSNRDTDTQYFGPGTRLTVL.

The gene calls are TRBV2 and TRBJ1-5; 8 nucleotides match TRBD1. V trimming: 6 bases; J trimming: 0 bases; junction bases outside the gene matches: 7. CDR1 is SNHLY, CDR2 FYNNEI, per germline. This CDR3 is 16 amino acids long. Written as DNA, the CDR3 is TGTGCCAGCAGAGACGGACAGGGATATAGCAATCAGCCCCAGCATTTT. Its translation: CASRDGQGYSNQPQHF.

J is TRBJ2-7 and V is TRBV18; TRBD1 might be the D (6 bases). The CDR3 has 18 residues. Germline CDR1 and CDR2: KGHSH and LQKENI. The V end was cut by 4 bases, the J end by 7 bases, with 29 bases between. The CDR3 region has the DNA TGTGCCAGCTCACAATCCATACGGACAGTACTCGCCCGGGGTGAGCAGTACTTC. Translation gives CASSQSIRTVLARGEQYF.

The chain joins TRBV5-1 to TRBJ1-1; tentative D call: TRBD1 (6 bases). V gave up 4 bases and J gave up 1 base, with 14 bases separating them. The CDR3 runs to 15 residues. Looked up from germline, CDR1 is SGHRS and CDR2 is YFSETQ. The CDR3 sequence: CASSPNRVANTEAFF. DNA of the CDR3: TGCGCCAGCAGCCCCAACAGGGTAGCGAACACTGAAGCTTTCTTT.

The chain links TRBV10-3 to TRBJ1-5; no firm D call. This CDR3 contains 15 residues. Looked up from germline, CDR1 is ENHRY and CDR2 is SYGVKD. Between the trimmed V and J ends, which lost 0 bases and 4 bases, there was a span of 10 bases. The CDR3 DNA is TGTGCCATCAGTGAGTCGAGTACGGTTAATCAGCCCCAGCATTTT. This sequence encodes CAISESSTVNQPQHF.